Reported below is one T cell receptor (beta chain). Germline CDR1 is MGHRA and CDR2 is YSYEKL. Trimming left V 0 bases short and J 1 base short, with 16 bases between. This CDR3 comprises 17 residues. Some clones are missing from TCRdb's copy, which holds only in-frame ones; the method was immunoSEQ multiplex PCR. The data show more than 85,000 clones, less than 90% seen once. The data stem from a study of blood T cell repertoires in COVID-19. The source material was peripheral blood. The sequence was obtained from a man aged 50 to 59 with acute or convalescent COVID-19. V usage is TRBV4-1 and J usage is TRBJ2-7, with D maybe TRBD2 (6 bases). The CDR3, as DNA: TGCGCCAGCAGCCAAGATCAGGAGGGAGGCGGGTCCTACGAGCAGTACTTC. Encoded protein: CASSQDQEGGGSYEQYF.